This TCR beta chain was sequenced in a study of cytomegalovirus exposure and HLA in healthy donors. There were likely unrecorded immune exposures, though donors were nominally healthy when sampled. Germline V gene lookup returns CDR1 MNHNS and CDR2 SASEGT. CDR3 length: 15 residues. Trimming took off 5 bases at V and 0 bases at J, with 14 bases between the two ends. Overall study results and limits: It was reported that TCR beta sequences correctly inferred the HLA-A and HLA-B alleles for most subjects. According to an earlier analysis, most TCR beta V segments yielded productive rearrangements about 87% or about 30% of the time. The listing of 150 to 200 TCR beta chains classed them as cytomegalovirus-associated.

Amplification used 60 Vbeta primers and 13 Jbeta primers. TCRdb's copy holds only in-frame clones and misses some; the assay was immunoSEQ multiplex PCR. The sample contains some 150,000 clones, about 71% of which appear only once. Turning to this clone: Its antigen remains unknown.

The rearrangement links TRBV6-1 to TRBJ2-7; weak D call: TRBD1 (6 bases). The clonotype comes from a young woman in good health and CMV-seronegative. The sample comprised PBMCs. The CDR3 DNA reads as TGTGCCAGCAGTACTATACCAGGGGACTCCTACGAGCAGTACTTC. It encodes CASSTIPGDSYEQYF.